This paragraph reports one T cell receptor (beta chain). These data belong to a study of blood T cell repertoires in COVID-19. Study overall: Sites across the United States, Italy and Spain contributed samples from acute and convalescent COVID-19. Sources were T cells, B-cell-depleted T cells, or PBMCs; the material itself was cDNA or gDNA.

How the authors handled the data: Reference gene primer amplification yielded estimated nucleated cell counts. Using immunoSEQ multiplex PCR, the repertoire was profiled, and TCRdb retains in-frame clones only, with some absent. V and J calls and clone size are copied from that table; D and trimming were computed from the DNA. The sample has approximately 34,000 clones, 80% to 95% seen once. The receptor was derived from a man aged 60 to 75 with acute or convalescent COVID-19. Sequenced: peripheral blood.

CDR3 loop: CASSPPVRGYEQYF. CDR3 DNA sequence: TGTGCCAGCAGTCCGCCAGTTCGGGGTTACGAGCAGTACTTC. This chain uses TRBV11-3 with TRBJ2-7, with a tentative D call TRBD2 (5 bases). This CDR3 has 14 amino acids. The germline V gene has CDR1 SGHNT and CDR2 YENEEA. Trimming cost V 6 bases and J 4 bases, with 16 bases left between them.